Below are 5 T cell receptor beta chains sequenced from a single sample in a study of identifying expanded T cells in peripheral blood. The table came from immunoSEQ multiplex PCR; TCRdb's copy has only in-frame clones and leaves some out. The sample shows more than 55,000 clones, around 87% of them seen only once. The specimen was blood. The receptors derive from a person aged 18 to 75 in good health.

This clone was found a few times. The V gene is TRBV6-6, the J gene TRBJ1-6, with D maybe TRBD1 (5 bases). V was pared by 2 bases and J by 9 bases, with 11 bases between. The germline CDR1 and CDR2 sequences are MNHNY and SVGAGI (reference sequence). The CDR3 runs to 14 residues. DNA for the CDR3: TGTGCCAGCAGTTACCCCGACCAGGGTTCACCCCTCCACTTT. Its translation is CASSYPDQGSPLHF.

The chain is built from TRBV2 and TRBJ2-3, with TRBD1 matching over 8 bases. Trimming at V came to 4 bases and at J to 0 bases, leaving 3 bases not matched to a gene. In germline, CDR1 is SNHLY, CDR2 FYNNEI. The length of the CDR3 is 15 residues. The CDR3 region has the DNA TGTGCCAGCAGTGCGACAGGGGATAGCACAGATACGCAGTATTTT. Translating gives CASSATGDSTDTQYF.

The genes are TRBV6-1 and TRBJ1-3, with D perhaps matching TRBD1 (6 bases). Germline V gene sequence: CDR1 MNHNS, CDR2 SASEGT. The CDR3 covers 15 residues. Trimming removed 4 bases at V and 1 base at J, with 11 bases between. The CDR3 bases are TGTGCCAGCAGTGCCGAGCAGGGGTCTGGAAACACCATATATTTT. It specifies CASSAEQGSGNTIYF.

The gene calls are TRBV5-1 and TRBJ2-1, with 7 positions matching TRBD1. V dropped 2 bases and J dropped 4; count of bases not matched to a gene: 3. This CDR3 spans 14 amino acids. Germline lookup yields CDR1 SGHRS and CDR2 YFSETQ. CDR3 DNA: TGCGCCAGCAGCTTAGACAGGGCTTACAATGAGCAGTTCTTC. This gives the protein CASSLDRAYNEQFF.

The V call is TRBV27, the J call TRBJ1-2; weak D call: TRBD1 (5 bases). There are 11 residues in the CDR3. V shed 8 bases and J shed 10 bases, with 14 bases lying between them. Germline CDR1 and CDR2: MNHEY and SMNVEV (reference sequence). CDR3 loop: CASWREGLYTF. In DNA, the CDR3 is TGTGCCAGCTGGCGCGAGGGGCTCTACACCTTC.